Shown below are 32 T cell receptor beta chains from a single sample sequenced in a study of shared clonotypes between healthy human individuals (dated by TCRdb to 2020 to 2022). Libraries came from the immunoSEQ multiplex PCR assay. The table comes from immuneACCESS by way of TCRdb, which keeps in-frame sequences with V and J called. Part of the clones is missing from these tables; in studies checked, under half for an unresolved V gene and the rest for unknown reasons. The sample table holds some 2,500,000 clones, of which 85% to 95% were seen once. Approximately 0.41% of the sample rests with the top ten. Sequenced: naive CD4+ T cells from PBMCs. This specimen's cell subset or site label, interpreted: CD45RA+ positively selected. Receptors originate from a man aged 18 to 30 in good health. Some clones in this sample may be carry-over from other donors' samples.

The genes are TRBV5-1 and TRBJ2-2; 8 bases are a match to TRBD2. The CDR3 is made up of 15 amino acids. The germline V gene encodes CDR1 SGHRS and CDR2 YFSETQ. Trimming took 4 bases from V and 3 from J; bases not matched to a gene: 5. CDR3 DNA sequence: TGCGCCAGCAGCCTCCCGACTAGCGACACCGGGGAGCTGTTTTTT. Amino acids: CASSLPTSDTGELFF.

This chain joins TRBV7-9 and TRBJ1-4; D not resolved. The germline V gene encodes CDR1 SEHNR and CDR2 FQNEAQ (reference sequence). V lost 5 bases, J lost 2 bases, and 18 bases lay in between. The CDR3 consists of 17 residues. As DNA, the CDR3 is TGTGCCAGCAGCCTACGTGGAGGTTTCGATACTAATGAAAAACTGTTTTTT. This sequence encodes CASSLRGGFDTNEKLFF.

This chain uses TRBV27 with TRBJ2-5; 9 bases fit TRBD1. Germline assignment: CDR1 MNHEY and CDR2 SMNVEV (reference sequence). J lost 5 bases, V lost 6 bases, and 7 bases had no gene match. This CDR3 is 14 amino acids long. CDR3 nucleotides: TGTGCCAGCAGGCCGGACAGGGGCAGGGAGACCCAGTACTTC. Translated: CASRPDRGRETQYF.

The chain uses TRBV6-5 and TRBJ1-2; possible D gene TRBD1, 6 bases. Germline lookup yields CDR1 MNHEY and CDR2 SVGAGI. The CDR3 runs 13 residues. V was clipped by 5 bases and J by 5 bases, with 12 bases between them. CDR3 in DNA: TGTGCCAGCAGTCTGGACAGTTCTTATGGCTACACCTTC. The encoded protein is CASSLDSSYGYTF.

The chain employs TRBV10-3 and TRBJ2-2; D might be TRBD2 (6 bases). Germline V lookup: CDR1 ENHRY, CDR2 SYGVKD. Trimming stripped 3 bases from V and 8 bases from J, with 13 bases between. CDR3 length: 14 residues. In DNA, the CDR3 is TGTGCCATCAGTGAATCCCATGGGAGGGGGGAGCTGTTTTTT. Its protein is CAISESHGRGELFF.

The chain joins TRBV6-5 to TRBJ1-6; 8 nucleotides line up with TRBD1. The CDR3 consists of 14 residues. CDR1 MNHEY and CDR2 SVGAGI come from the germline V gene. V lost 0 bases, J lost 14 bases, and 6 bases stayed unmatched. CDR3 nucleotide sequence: TGTGCCAGCAGTTACTCAACCAGGGGGCGTACCCTCCACTTT. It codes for CASSYSTRGRTLHF.

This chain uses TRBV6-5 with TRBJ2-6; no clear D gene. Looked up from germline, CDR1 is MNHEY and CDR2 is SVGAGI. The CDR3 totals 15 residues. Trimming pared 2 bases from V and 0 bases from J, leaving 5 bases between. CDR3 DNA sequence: TGTGCCAGCAGTTACGGCTACTCTGGGGCCAACGTCCTGACTTTC. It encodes CASSYGYSGANVLTF.

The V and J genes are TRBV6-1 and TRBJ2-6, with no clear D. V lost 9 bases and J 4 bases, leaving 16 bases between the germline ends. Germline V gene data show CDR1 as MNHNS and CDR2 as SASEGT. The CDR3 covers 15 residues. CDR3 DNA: TGTGCCAGTCGGTCCTGGCTGCAGGGGGCCAACGTCCTGACTTTC. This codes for CASRSWLQGANVLTF.

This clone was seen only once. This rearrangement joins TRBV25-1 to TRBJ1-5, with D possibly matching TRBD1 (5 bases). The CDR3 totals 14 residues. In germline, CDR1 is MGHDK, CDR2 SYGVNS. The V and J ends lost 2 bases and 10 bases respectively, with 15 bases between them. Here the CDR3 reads CASSEGRAGRPQHF. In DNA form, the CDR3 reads TGTGCCAGCAGTGAAGGGCGGGCAGGGAGACCCCAGCATTTT.

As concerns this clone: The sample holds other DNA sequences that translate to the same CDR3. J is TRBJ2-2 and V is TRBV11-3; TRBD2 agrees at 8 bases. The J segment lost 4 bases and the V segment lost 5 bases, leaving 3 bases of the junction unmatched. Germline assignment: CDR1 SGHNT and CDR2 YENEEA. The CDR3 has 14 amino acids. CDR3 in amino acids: CASSPRGGTGELFF. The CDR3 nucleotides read TGTGCCAGCAGCCCCCGGGGGGGCACCGGGGAGCTGTTTTTT.

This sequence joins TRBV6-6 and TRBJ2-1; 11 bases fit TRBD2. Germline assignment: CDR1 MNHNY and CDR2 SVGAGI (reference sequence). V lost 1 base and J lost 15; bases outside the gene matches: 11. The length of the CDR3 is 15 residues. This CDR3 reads CASSYLASGRPQAFF. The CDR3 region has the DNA TGTGCCAGCAGTTACTTGGCTAGCGGGAGGCCCCAAGCGTTCTTC.

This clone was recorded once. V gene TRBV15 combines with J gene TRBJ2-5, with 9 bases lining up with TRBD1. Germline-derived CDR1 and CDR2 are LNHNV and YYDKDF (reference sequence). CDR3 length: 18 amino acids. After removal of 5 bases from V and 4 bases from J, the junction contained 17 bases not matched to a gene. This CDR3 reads CATSAQITGGRLRETQYF. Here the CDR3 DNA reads TGTGCCACCAGCGCACAGATAACAGGGGGCAGGTTGAGAGAGACCCAGTACTTC.

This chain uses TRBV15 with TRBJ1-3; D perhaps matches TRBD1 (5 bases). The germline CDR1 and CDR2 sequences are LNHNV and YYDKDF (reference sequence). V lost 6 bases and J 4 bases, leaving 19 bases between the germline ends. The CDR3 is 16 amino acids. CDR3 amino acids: CATSSRRGIGGNTIYF. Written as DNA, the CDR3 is TGTGCCACCAGTTCGAGACGGGGGATCGGCGGAAACACCATATATTTT.

The DNA for the CDR3 is TGTGCCACCAGCACGGACTATGCCGAGCAGTACTTC. Translated: CATSTDYAEQYF. The chain employs TRBV15 and TRBJ2-7; perhaps TRBD2 as D (6 bases). The CDR3 loop spans 12 amino acids. CDR1 LNHNV and CDR2 YYDKDF come from the germline V gene (reference sequence). The V gene lost 4 bases and the J gene lost 6 bases, with 10 bases spanning the gap.

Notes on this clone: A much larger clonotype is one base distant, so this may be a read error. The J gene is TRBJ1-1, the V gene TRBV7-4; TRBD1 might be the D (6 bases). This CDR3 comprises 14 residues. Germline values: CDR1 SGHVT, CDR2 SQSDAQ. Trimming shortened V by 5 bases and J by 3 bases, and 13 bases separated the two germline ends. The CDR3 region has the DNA TGTGCCAGCAGCATACCAGGGGTTGACACTGAAGCTTTCTTT. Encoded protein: CASSIPGVDTEAFF.

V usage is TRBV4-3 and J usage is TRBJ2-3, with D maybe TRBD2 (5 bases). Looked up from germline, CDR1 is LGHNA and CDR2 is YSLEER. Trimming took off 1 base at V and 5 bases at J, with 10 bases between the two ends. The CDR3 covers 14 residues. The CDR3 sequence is CASSQGRFGDTQYF. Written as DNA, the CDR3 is TGCGCCAGCAGCCAAGGGAGGTTTGGAGATACGCAGTATTTT.

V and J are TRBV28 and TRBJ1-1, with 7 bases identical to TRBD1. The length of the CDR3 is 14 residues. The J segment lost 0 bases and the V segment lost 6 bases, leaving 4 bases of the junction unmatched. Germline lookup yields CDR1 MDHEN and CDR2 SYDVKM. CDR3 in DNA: TGTGCCAGCAGCCGAGACAGGGTGAACACTGAAGCTTTCTTT. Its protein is CASSRDRVNTEAFF.

In DNA, the CDR3 is TGTGCCAGCAGCTTAGCGGCCAGCGGCACCACCTACAATGAGCAGTTCTTC. Translating it yields CASSLAASGTTYNEQFF. V gene TRBV11-1 combines with J gene TRBJ2-1, with a weak D call TRBD2 (5 bases). V shed 0 bases and J shed 2 bases, with 14 bases lying between them. The length of the CDR3 is 17 residues. CDR1 is SGHAT and CDR2 is FQDESV in the germline V gene (reference sequence).

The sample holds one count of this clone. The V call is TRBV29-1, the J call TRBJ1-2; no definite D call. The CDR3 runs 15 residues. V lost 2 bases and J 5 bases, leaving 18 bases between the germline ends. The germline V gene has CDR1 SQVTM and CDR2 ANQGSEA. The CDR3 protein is CSVEILAFGGYGYTF. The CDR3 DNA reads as TGCAGCGTTGAAATTTTGGCCTTCGGTGGGTATGGCTACACCTTC. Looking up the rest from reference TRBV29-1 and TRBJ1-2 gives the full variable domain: SAVISQKPSRDICQRGTSLTIQCQVDSQVTMMFWYRQQPGQSLTLIATANQGSEATYESGFVIDKFPISRPNLTFSTLTVSNMSPEDSSIYLCSVEILAFGGYGYTFGSGTRLTVV.

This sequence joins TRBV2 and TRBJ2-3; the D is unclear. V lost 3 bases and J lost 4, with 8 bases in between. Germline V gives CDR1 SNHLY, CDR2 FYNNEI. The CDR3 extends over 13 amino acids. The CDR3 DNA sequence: TGTGCCAGCAGTGAGCATTCAGCAGATACGCAGTATTTT. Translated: CASSEHSADTQYF.

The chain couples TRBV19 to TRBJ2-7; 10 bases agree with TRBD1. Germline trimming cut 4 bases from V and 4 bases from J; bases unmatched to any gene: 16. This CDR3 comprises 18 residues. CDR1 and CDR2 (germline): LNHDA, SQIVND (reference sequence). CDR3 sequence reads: CASSTPPTGGSVRYEQYF. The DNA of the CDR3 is TGTGCCAGTAGTACCCCCCCGACAGGGGGCTCGGTGAGGTACGAGCAGTACTTC.

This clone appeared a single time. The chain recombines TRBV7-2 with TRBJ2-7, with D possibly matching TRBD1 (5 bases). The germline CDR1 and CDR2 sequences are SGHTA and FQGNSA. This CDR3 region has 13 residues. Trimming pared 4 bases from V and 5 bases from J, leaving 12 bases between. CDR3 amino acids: CASSSRVGNEQYF. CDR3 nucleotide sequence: TGTGCCAGCAGCTCCAGGGTGGGGAACGAGCAGTACTTC.

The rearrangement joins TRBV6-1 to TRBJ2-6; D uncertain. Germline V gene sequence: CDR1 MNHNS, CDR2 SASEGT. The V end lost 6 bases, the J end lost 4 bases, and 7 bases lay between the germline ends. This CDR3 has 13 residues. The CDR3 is CASSWGGANVLTF. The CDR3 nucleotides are TGTGCCAGCAGCTGGGGAGGGGCCAACGTCCTGACTTTC.

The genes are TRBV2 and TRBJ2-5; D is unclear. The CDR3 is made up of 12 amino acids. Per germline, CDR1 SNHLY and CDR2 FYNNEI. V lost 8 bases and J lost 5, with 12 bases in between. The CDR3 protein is CASAQRRETQYF. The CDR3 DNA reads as TGTGCCAGCGCCCAGCGCCGGGAGACCCAGTACTTC. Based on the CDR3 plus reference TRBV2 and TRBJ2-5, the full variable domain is EPEVTQTPSHQVTQMGQEVILRCVPISNHLYFYWYRQILGQKVEFLVSFYNNEISEKSEIFDDQFSVERPDGSNFTLKIRSTKLEDSAMYFCASAQRRETQYFGPGTRLLVL.

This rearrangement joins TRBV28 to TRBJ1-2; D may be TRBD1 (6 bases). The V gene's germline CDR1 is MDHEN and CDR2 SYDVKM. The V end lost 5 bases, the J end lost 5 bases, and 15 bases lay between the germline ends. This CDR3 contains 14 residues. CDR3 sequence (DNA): TGTGCCAGCAGTCAGACAGGACAGCTTTATGGCTACACCTTC. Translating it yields CASSQTGQLYGYTF.

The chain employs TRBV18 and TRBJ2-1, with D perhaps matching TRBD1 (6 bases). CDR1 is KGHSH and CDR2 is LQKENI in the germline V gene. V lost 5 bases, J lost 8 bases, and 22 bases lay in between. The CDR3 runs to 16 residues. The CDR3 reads CASSAGQSLGGYEQFF. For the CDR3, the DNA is TGTGCCAGCTCAGCTGGACAGTCATTGGGTGGCTATGAGCAGTTCTTC. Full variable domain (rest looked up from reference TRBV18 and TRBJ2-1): NAGVMQNPRHLVRRRGQEARLRCSPMKGHSHVYWYRQLPEEGLKFMVYLQKENIIDESGMPKERFSAEFPKEGPSILRIQQVVRGDSAAYFCASSAGQSLGGYEQFFGPGTRLTVL.

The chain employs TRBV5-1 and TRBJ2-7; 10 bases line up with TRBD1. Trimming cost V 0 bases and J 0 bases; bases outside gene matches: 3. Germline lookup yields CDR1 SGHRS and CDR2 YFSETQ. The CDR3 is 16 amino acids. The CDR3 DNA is TGCGCCAGCAGCTTGGCGGGACAGGGGTTCTCCTACGAGCAGTACTTC. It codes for CASSLAGQGFSYEQYF.

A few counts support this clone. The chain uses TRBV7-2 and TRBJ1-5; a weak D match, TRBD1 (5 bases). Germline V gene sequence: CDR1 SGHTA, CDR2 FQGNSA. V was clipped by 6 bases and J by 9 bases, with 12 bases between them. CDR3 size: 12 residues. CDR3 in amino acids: CASSTLRGPQHF. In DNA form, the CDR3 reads TGTGCCAGCAGTACACTTAGGGGGCCCCAGCATTTT.

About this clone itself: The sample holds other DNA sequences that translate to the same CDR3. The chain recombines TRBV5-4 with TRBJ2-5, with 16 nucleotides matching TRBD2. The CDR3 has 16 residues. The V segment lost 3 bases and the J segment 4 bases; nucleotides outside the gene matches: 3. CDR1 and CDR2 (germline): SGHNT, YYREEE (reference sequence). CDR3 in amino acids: CASSSGTSGRGETQYF. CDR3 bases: TGTGCCAGCAGCTCAGGGACTAGCGGGAGGGGAGAGACCCAGTACTTC.

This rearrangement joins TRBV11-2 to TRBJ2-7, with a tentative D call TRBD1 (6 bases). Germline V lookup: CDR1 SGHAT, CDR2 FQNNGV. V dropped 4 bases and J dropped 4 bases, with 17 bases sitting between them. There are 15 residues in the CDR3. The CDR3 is CASSSNRDRPYEQYF. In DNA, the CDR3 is TGTGCCAGCAGCTCGAACAGGGACCGACCGTACGAGCAGTACTTC.

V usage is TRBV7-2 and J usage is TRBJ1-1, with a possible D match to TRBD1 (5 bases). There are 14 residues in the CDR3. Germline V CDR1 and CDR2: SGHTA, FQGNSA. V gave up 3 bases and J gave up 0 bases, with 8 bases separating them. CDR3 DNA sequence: TGTGCCAGCAGCTTTGCAGGGATGAACACTGAAGCTTTCTTT. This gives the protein CASSFAGMNTEAFF.

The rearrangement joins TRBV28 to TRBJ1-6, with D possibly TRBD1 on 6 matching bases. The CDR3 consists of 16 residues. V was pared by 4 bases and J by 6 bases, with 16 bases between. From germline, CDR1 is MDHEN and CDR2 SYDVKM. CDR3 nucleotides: TGTGCCAGCAGTTCACCCTACAGGGCGCTTAATTCACCCCTCCACTTT. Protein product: CASSSPYRALNSPLHF.